The rows below give T cell receptor beta chains drawn from one sample of a study of blood T cell repertoires in COVID-19. Repertoires were generated with immunoSEQ multiplex PCR, while TCRdb's copy carries only in-frame clones and drops some. The table shows about 140,000 clones, with 80% occurring only once. Source material: peripheral blood. These receptors were obtained from a man between 70 and 80 years old who had recovered from COVID-19. The CDR3 runs from the conserved cysteine through the conserved F or W. The D gene is left open where the match is weak. Size is omitted from some rows. Given values are once, few, many or a class for expanded clones.

cdr3_aa cdr3_nt j_call d_call clone_size v_call
CASSANSPETQYF TGCGCCAGCAGCGCTAACAGTCCGGAGACCCAGTACTTC TRBJ2-5 - - TRBV10-1
CASSQVRGGNNEKLFF TGCGCCAGCAGCCAAGTTAGGGGGGGTAATAATGAAAAACTGTTTTTT TRBJ1-4 - - TRBV4-3
CASSPLAGGGNEQFF TGTGCCAGCAGTCCACTAGCGGGAGGAGGCAATGAGCAGTTCTTC TRBJ2-1 TRBD2 - TRBV6-2/TRBV6-3
CASSLVGRSTGELFF TGCGCCAGCAGCTTGGTGGGGCGAAGCACCGGGGAGCTGTTTTTT TRBJ2-2 - - TRBV5-1
CASSAKTGGLLTSGANVLTF TGTGCCAGCAGCGCGAAGACAGGGGGCCTGCTAACCTCTGGGGCCAACGTCCTGACTTTC TRBJ2-6 TRBD1 - TRBV7-3
CASTDLDSTANYGYTF TGTGCCAGCACCGACCTGGACAGCACAGCTAACTATGGCTACACCTTC TRBJ1-2 - once TRBV6-6
CAWALRTGIINGELFF TGTGCCTGGGCCCTCCGGACAGGGATCATCAACGGGGAGCTGTTTTTT TRBJ2-2 TRBD1 - TRBV30
CASSLRSGPGELFF TGTGCCAGCAGCCTACGAAGCGGGCCCGGGGAGCTGTTTTTT TRBJ2-2 - - TRBV5-4
CACGSGLLEQYF TGTGCCTGCGGAAGCGGGTTACTCGAGCAGTACTTC TRBJ2-7 - - TRBV30
CASSQFGSGANVLTF TGTGCCAGCAGCCAATTCGGGTCTGGGGCCAACGTCCTGACTTTC TRBJ2-6 - - TRBV3-1/TRBV3-2
CASSLTQGRIEQFF TGTGCCAGCAGCTTAACACAGGGAAGGATTGAGCAGTTCTTC TRBJ2-1 - once TRBV7-2
CASSPPGSGYTGELFF TGCGCCAGCAGCCCGCCGGGTAGCGGATACACCGGGGAGCTGTTTTTT TRBJ2-2 - - TRBV5-1
CASSLRASGVYNEQFF TGCGCCAGCAGCTTGAGGGCTAGCGGAGTCTACAATGAGCAGTTCTTC TRBJ2-1 TRBD2 once TRBV5-1
CASTSGWDRGIGELFF TGCGCCAGCACCTCTGGGTGGGACAGGGGCATCGGGGAGCTGTTTTTT TRBJ2-2 TRBD1 - TRBV5-1
CASSLDRGRTGELFF TGTGCCAGCAGCCTGGACAGGGGTCGGACCGGGGAGCTGTTTTTT TRBJ2-2 TRBD1 few TRBV2
CSVEQMETQYF TGCAGCGTTGAACAGATGGAGACCCAGTACTTC TRBJ2-5 - - TRBV29-1
CASSQDRGRGTGELFF TGTGCCAGCAGCCAAGACAGGGGGCGAGGAACCGGGGAGCTGTTTTTT TRBJ2-2 TRBD1 - TRBV14